The clone carrying this T cell receptor beta chain came up many times. What it binds is unknown. The data were taken from a study of identical twins. MiXCR was run by TCRdb on the 5' RACE reads, yielding one entry per CDR3 protein. The sample lists roughly 250,000 distinct CDR3 sequences, about 14% occurring once. Germline-derived CDR1 and CDR2 are SGHRS and YFSETQ. Trimming took 1 base from V and 4 from J, leaving 5 bases between them. The CDR3 has 12 residues. Study observations and caveats: The study found excess low generation probability among twin-shared out-of-frame alpha sequences. Insertions were fewer in abundant cord blood beta clonotypes, whereas memory repertoires showed none of this pattern. Beta out-of-frame sequences displayed a weaker excess of sharing between twins. Models underpredicted monozygotic twin sharing of out-of-frame TCR alpha.

The specimen was memory (CD45RO+) T cells sorted from blood. The sequence came from a woman between 18 and 29 years old in good health. The chain links TRBV5-1 to TRBJ1-1, with D hard to call. The CDR3 spells CASSLFGTEAFF. For the CDR3, the DNA is TGCGCCAGCAGCTTGTTCGGCACTGAAGCTTTCTTT.